This T cell receptor beta chain stems from a study of OX40 agonist ivuxolimab in advanced cancers. The wider study: Age averaged around 60 years (range roughly 23 to 90), and approximately 80% were male. One patient with hepatocellular carcinoma and two with cutaneous melanoma, three in all, had partial responses. Study observations and caveats: The CD4+ and CD8+ T cells in the blood had expanded clonally by week 6 at 0.1 to 3.0 mg/kg.

Data came from immunoSEQ multiplex PCR; TCRdb stores just in-frame clones and leaves some out. In the table there are 55,000 to 70,000 clones, roughly 80% of which are singletons. CDR1 MNHEY and CDR2 SMNVEV come from the germline V gene (reference sequence). V dropped 4 bases and J dropped 3 bases, with 18 bases sitting between them. This CDR3 contains 17 residues. Concerning this clone itself: What it binds is unknown.

Blood specimens came from baseline, cycle 4 day 1, and cycle 7 day 1. The chain carries TRBV27 and TRBJ2-2; perhaps TRBD2 as D (6 bases). This clonotype was sampled from an adult with an advanced solid tumor such as melanoma, head and neck, liver or kidney cancer. Sequencing used CD4+ or CD8+ T cells sorted from blood, obtained in a trial of the OX40 agonist ivuxolimab. DNA of the CDR3: TGTGCCAGCAGTTCCCGCTTGTTAGCGGCCTACACCGGGGAGCTGTTTTTT. It is translated as CASSSRLLAAYTGELFF.